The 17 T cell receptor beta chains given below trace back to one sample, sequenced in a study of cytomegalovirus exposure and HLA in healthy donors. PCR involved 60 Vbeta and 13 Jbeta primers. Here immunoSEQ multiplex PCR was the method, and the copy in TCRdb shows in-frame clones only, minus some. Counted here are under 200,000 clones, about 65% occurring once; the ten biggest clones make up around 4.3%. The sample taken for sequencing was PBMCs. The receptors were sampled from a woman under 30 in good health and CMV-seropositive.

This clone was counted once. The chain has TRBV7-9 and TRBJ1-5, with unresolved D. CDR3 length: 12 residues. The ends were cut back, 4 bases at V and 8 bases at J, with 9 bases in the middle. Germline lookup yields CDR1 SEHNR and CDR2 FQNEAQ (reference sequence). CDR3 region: CASSSSMEPQHF. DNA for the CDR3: TGTGCCAGCAGCTCTTCTATGGAGCCCCAGCATTTT.

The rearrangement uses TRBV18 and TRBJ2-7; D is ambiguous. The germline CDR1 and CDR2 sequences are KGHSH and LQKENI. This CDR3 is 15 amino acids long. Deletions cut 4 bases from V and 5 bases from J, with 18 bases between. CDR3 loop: CASSLNYSPSDEQYF. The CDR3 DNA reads TGTGCCAGCTCACTAAACTACTCCCCAAGCGACGAGCAGTACTTC.

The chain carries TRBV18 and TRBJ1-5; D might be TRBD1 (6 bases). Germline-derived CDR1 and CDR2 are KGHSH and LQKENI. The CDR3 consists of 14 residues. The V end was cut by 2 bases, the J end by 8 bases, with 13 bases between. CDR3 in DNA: TGTGCCAGCTCACCATTCTCACAGGGAGAGCCCCAGCATTTT. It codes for CASSPFSQGEPQHF.

The CDR3 DNA follows: TGTGCCAGCAGTTACACGCAGGCAGCATCCTACGAGCAGTACTTC. This sequence encodes CASSYTQAASYEQYF. The V call is TRBV6-5, the J call TRBJ2-7, with D unclear. Looked up from germline, CDR1 is MNHEY and CDR2 is SVGAGI. This CDR3 contains 15 residues. V lost 2 bases and J 1 base, leaving 12 bases between the germline ends.

DNA for the CDR3: TGTGCCAGCAGTGGTGATTCCCGGGGGTTGTCGGAAGCTTTCTTT. It encodes CASSGDSRGLSEAFF. The rearrangement uses TRBV2 and TRBJ1-1; tentative D call: TRBD1 (5 bases). This CDR3 has 15 residues. CDR1 and CDR2 from the germline V gene are SNHLY and FYNNEI. Trimming pared 4 bases from V and 8 bases from J, leaving 20 bases between.

CDR3 sequence reads: CASSYGEDNSPLHF. The CDR3, as DNA: TGTGCCAGCAGTTACGGGGAGGATAATTCACCCCTCCACTTT. V and J are TRBV6-5 and TRBJ1-6; D gene uncertain. Trimming shortened V by 2 bases and J by 5 bases, and 7 bases separated the two germline ends. This CDR3 is built from 14 residues. Per the germline V gene, CDR1 is MNHEY and CDR2 is SVGAGI.

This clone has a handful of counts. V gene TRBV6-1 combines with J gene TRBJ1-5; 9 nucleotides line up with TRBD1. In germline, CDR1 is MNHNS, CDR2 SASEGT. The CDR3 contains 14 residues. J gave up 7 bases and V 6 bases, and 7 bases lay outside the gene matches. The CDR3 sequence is CASRAQGAGQPQHF. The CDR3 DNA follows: TGTGCCAGCAGAGCACAGGGGGCAGGACAGCCCCAGCATTTT.

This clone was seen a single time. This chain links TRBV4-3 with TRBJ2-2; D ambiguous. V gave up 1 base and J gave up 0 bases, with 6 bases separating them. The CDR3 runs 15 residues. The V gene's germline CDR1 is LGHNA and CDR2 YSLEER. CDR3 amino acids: CASSQGASNTGELFF. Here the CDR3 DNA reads TGCGCCAGCAGCCAAGGGGCATCGAACACCGGGGAGCTGTTTTTT.

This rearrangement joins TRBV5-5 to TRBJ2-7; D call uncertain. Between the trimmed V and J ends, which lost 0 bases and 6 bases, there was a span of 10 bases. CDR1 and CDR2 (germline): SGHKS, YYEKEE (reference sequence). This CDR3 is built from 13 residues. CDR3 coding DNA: TGTGCCAGCAGCTTGGACAGAAGGCTCGAGCAGTACTTC. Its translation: CASSLDRRLEQYF.

The CDR3, as DNA: TGTGCCAGCAGTTTCACGACAGGCTGGGAGACCCAGTACTTC. Translated, it gives CASSFTTGWETQYF. This chain connects TRBV6-5 to TRBJ2-5; a weak D match, TRBD1 (6 bases). The length of the CDR3 is 14 residues. Germline lookup yields CDR1 MNHEY and CDR2 SVGAGI. V was cut by 4 bases and J by 5 bases, with 14 bases left in between.

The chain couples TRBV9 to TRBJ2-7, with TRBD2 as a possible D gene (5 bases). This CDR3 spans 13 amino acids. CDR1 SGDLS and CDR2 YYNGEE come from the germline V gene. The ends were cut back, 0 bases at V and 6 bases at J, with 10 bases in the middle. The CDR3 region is CASSVGLRGEQYF. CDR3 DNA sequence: TGTGCCAGCAGCGTAGGCCTTCGGGGCGAGCAGTACTTC. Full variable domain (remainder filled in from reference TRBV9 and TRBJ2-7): DSGVTQTPKHLITATGQRVTLRCSPRSGDLSVYWYQQSLDQGLQFLIQYYNGEERAKGNILERFSAQQFPDLHSELNLSSLELGDSALYFCASSVGLRGEQYFGPGTRLTVT.

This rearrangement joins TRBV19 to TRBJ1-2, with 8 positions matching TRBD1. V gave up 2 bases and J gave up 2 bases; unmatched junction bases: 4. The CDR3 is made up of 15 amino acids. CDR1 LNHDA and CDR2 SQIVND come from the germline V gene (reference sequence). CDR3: CASSIPRGPNYGYTF. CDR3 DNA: TGTGCCAGTAGTATACCCAGGGGGCCCAACTATGGCTACACCTTC. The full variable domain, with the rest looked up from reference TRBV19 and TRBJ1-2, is DGGITQSPKYLFRKEGQNVTLSCEQNLNHDAMYWYRQDPGQGLRLIYYSQIVNDFQKGDIAEGYSVSREKKESFPLTVTSAQKNPTAFYLCASSIPRGPNYGYTFGSGTRLTVV.

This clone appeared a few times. In DNA form, the CDR3 reads TGTGCCAGCAGCCAAGCGTACAATGAGCAGTTCTTC. Encoded protein: CASSQAYNEQFF. The gene calls are TRBV4-2 and TRBJ2-1; D unresolved. Germline CDR1 and CDR2: LGHNA and YNFKEQ. This CDR3 spans 12 amino acids. V lost 1 base, J lost 4 bases, and 2 bases lay in between.

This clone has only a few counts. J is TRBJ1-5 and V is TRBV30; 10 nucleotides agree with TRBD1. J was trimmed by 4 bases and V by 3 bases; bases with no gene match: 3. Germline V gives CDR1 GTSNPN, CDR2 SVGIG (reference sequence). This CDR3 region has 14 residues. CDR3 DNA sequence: TGTGCCTGGAGCCGGGGACAGGGGAATCAGCCCCAGCATTTT. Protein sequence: CAWSRGQGNQPQHF.

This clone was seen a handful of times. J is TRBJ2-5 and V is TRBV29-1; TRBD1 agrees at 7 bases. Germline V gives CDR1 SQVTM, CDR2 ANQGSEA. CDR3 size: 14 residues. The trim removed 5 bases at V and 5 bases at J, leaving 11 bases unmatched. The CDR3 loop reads CSVTDRPFGETQYF. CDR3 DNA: TGCAGCGTTACGGACAGGCCTTTTGGGGAGACCCAGTACTTC.

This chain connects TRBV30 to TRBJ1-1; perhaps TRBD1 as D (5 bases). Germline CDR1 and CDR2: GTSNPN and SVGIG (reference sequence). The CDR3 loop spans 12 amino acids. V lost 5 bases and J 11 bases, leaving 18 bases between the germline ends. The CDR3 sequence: CAWSGLSVGAFF. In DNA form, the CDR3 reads TGTGCCTGGTCGGGACTTTCGGTTGGGGCTTTCTTT.

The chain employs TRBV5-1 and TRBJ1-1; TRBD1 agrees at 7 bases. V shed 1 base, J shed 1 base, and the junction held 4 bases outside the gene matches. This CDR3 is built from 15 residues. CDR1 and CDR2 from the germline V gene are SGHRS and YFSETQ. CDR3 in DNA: TGCGCCAGCAGCTTGCTGCGACAGGGGAACACTGAAGCTTTCTTT. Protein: CASSLLRQGNTEAFF.